The 19 T cell receptor beta chains listed next were all sequenced from one sample in a study of T cell responses to AZD1222 COVID-19 vaccine (dated by TCRdb to about 2021). Libraries were made using the immunoSEQ multiplex PCR assay. Not all clones reach the TCRdb copy of this immuneACCESS table, which keeps in-frame sequences only. Checked studies attribute under half of the gap to unresolved V genes and leave the rest unexplained. This sample lists some 200,000 clones; around 89% were detected once. The ten largest clones represent roughly 6% of the sample. The time point label corresponds to: baseline before first vaccination. The sample was peripheral blood, taken on day 0 of AZD1222 vaccination. The receptors were sampled from an adult in good health.

The chain has TRBV7-9 and TRBJ1-1; D perhaps matches TRBD1 (5 bases). From germline, CDR1 is SEHNR and CDR2 FQNEAQ (reference sequence). CDR3 length equals 16 residues. V lost 6 bases and J 6 bases, leaving 23 bases between the germline ends. CDR3 protein: CASRKIGAGQFAEAFF. DNA of the CDR3: TGTGCCAGCAGAAAAATAGGGGCAGGGCAATTCGCTGAAGCTTTCTTT.

V is TRBV7-8 and J is TRBJ1-3; tentatively, D is TRBD1 (5 bases). Germline CDR1 SGHVS, CDR2 FQNEAQ. The V gene lost 1 base and the J gene lost 1 base, with 14 bases spanning the gap. CDR3 length equals 17 residues. Written as DNA, the CDR3 is TGTGCCAGCAGCTTAGTAAGCGGGGGAGCGTCTGGAAACACCATATATTTT. It codes for CASSLVSGGASGNTIYF.

The chain carries TRBV7-9 and TRBJ2-5, with D unresolved. The CDR3 consists of 12 residues. Trimming shortened V by 0 bases and J by 5 bases, and 4 bases separated the two germline ends. Germline loops: CDR1 SEHNR, CDR2 FQNEAQ (reference sequence). The CDR3 here is CASSLAWETQYF. The DNA of the CDR3 is TGTGCCAGCAGCTTAGCGTGGGAGACCCAGTACTTC. Full variable domain (rest looked up from reference TRBV7-9 and TRBJ2-5): DTGVSQNPRHKITKRGQNVTFRCDPISEHNRLYWYRQTLGQGPEFLTYFQNEAQLEKSRLLSDRFSAERPKGSFSTLEIQRTEQGDSAMYLCASSLAWETQYFGPGTRLLVL.

Details on this clone: This specimen includes other DNA sequences encoding the same CDR3. The chain recombines TRBV12-3 or TRBV12-4 with TRBJ2-5; D is uncertain. Trimming took off 1 base at V and 4 bases at J, with 4 bases between the two ends. CDR3 size: 12 residues. The CDR3 protein is CASSLVGETQYF. For the CDR3, the DNA is TGTGCCAGCAGTTTAGTCGGAGAGACCCAGTACTTC.

The chain recombines TRBV6-5 with TRBJ2-1, with 9 bases fitting TRBD1. In germline, CDR1 is MNHEY, CDR2 SVGAGI. Losses at the gene ends were 8 bases for V and 6 bases for J; bases not matched to a gene: 11. This CDR3 spans 15 amino acids. CDR3 sequence (DNA): TGTGCCAGCTCAAATACCGGGACAGGGATCAATGAGCAGTTCTTC. Amino acids: CASSNTGTGINEQFF.

This sequence joins TRBV19 and TRBJ1-3; weak D call: TRBD1 (5 bases). The CDR3 has 15 residues. The V end was cut by 1 base, the J end by 3 bases, with 10 bases between. From germline, CDR1 is LNHDA and CDR2 SQIVND (reference sequence). In DNA, the CDR3 is TGTGCCAGTAGTATAGGATCGGGGGATGGAAACACCATATATTTT. Encoded protein: CASSIGSGDGNTIYF.

The rearrangement joins TRBV18 to TRBJ2-7, with a tentative D call TRBD2 (6 bases). V was clipped by 1 base and J by 1 base, with 11 bases between them. The CDR3 length is 15 residues. Germline V lookup: CDR1 KGHSH, CDR2 LQKENI. The CDR3 DNA follows: TGTGCCAGCTCACCACGGAGGGGCCAGTCCTACGAGCAGTACTTC. The encoded protein is CASSPRRGQSYEQYF.

This chain connects TRBV24-1 to TRBJ1-5; weak D call: TRBD1 (5 bases). This CDR3 is built from 15 residues. Germline assignment: CDR1 KGHDR and CDR2 SFDVKD. Deletions cut 3 bases from V and 5 bases from J, with 13 bases between. The CDR3, as DNA: TGTGCCACCAGTGATGGCGGGACGGGGGATCAGCCCCAGCATTTT. Protein: CATSDGGTGDQPQHF.

CDR3 residues: CAGGFNQPQHF. The CDR3, as DNA: TGTGCCGGGGGCTTCAATCAGCCCCAGCATTTT. The chain recombines TRBV28 with TRBJ1-5, with D perhaps matching TRBD1 (6 bases). Germline lookup yields CDR1 MDHEN and CDR2 SYDVKM. Trimming took off 11 bases at V and 3 bases at J, with 8 bases between the two ends. The CDR3 has 11 amino acids.

The V call is TRBV7-9, the J call TRBJ2-3, with TRBD1 identical over 11 bases. Germline V gene lookup returns CDR1 SEHNR and CDR2 FQNEAQ (reference sequence). The V segment lost 2 bases and the J segment 6 bases; nucleotides outside the gene matches: 16. The CDR3 has 19 residues. The CDR3 bases are TGTGCCAGCAGCTTATCCCTAAGCACCCGGGACAGGGGGATGGATACGCAGTATTTT. It yields the protein CASSLSLSTRDRGMDTQYF. Full variable domain (rest looked up from reference TRBV7-9 and TRBJ2-3): DTGVSQNPRHKITKRGQNVTFRCDPISEHNRLYWYRQTLGQGPEFLTYFQNEAQLEKSRLLSDRFSAERPKGSFSTLEIQRTEQGDSAMYLCASSLSLSTRDRGMDTQYFGPGTRLTVL.

This clone was seen more than once but under ten times. The rearrangement links TRBV12-3 or TRBV12-4 to TRBJ1-2; maybe TRBD1 (6 bases). V lost 2 bases and J lost 5, with 9 bases in between. The CDR3 covers 13 residues. The CDR3 protein is CASSLRQAYGYTF. The DNA for the CDR3 is TGTGCCAGCAGTTTAAGACAGGCTTATGGCTACACCTTC.

V usage is TRBV21-1 and J usage is TRBJ2-7; the table's D call, TRBD1, has no DNA check behind it. TRBV21-1 constitutes a pseudogene. CDR3 length equals 15 residues. CDR3 DNA sequence: TGTGCCAGCAAGATACACCTGAATCTTTCCTACGAGCAGTACTTC. Its translation is CASKIHLNLSYEQYF.

The rearrangement joins TRBV6-5 to TRBJ2-2; 7 bases fit TRBD1. The length of the CDR3 is 14 residues. Unmatched junction bases numbered 5, after V lost 6 bases and J lost 4 bases. Germline values: CDR1 MNHEY, CDR2 SVGAGI. The CDR3 here is CASRYGQVTGELFF. Written as DNA, the CDR3 is TGTGCCAGCAGATATGGACAGGTCACCGGGGAGCTGTTTTTT.

V is TRBV18 and J is TRBJ1-4; weak D call: TRBD1 (6 bases). Germline CDR1 is KGHSH and CDR2 is LQKENI. The CDR3 consists of 14 residues. Trimming left V 5 bases short and J 4 bases short, with 11 bases between. The chain's CDR3 is CASSATGGNEKLFF. CDR3 DNA sequence: TGTGCCAGCTCAGCGACAGGCGGTAATGAAAAACTGTTTTTT.

This sequence joins TRBV28 and TRBJ2-7; 11 bases fit TRBD1. V gave up 3 bases and J gave up 3 bases; unmatched junction bases: 7. This CDR3 spans 16 amino acids. CDR1 MDHEN and CDR2 SYDVKM come from the germline V gene. The CDR3 nucleotides are TGTGCCAGCAGTTTTCTAGGTGGGACAGGGGGCTACGAGCAGTACTTC. This codes for CASSFLGGTGGYEQYF.

In this sample, this clone turned up once. This chain joins TRBV19 and TRBJ1-4; D remains ambiguous. The CDR3 runs to 16 residues. Trimming cost V 3 bases and J 7 bases, with 18 bases left between them. Per the germline V gene, CDR1 is LNHDA and CDR2 is SQIVND (reference sequence). The CDR3 is CASSIPNARRGEKLFF. In nucleotides, the CDR3 is TGTGCCAGTAGTATTCCTAACGCCCGGCGGGGTGAAAAACTGTTTTTT.

The chain employs TRBV7-9 and TRBJ2-1; no clear D. The V end lost 5 bases, the J end lost 5 bases, and 4 bases lay between the germline ends. CDR3 length equals 11 residues. Germline values: CDR1 SEHNR, CDR2 FQNEAQ (reference sequence). The CDR3 loop is CASSQDNEQFF. As DNA, the CDR3 is TGTGCCAGCAGCCAAGACAATGAGCAGTTCTTC.

The V call is TRBV6-4, the J call TRBJ2-1; 10 bases agree with TRBD2. Trimming at V came to 5 bases and at J to 7 bases, leaving 8 bases not matched to a gene. The V gene's germline CDR1 is MRHNA and CDR2 SNTAGT. The CDR3 is 15 residues long. CDR3 sequence: CASSHLLAGENEQFF. Written as DNA, the CDR3 is TGTGCCAGCAGTCATCTCCTAGCGGGGGAGAATGAGCAGTTCTTC.

This chain uses TRBV5-1 with TRBJ1-4; D might be TRBD1 (5 bases). The CDR3 has 14 residues. The germline V gene encodes CDR1 SGHRS and CDR2 YFSETQ. Trimming took 2 bases from V and 3 from J, leaving 8 bases between them. CDR3 region: CASSFGAANEKLFF. CDR3 coding DNA: TGCGCCAGCAGCTTCGGGGCAGCTAATGAAAAACTGTTTTTT.